This T cell receptor beta chain comes out of a study of post-analysis software for immune sequencing data. V was pared by 4 bases and J by 2 bases, with 12 bases between. Germline V gives CDR1 SQVTM, CDR2 ANQGSEA. The CDR3 extends over 14 amino acids. General study points: When patients were compared with controls, a handful of TRBV segments were more frequent, TRBV5-6, TRBV5-1 and TRBV20-1 among them.

TCR beta cDNA libraries had unique molecular identifiers. TCRdb ran MiXCR on the PCR reads and lists one entry per CDR3 protein. Here the sample spans some 890,000 distinct CDR3 sequences, roughly 50% being singletons. A word on this clonotype: Its antigen is unidentified.

Sample: blood. The V gene is TRBV29-1, the J gene TRBJ2-1; D might be TRBD1 (5 bases). The source is a girl aged 5-17 years with multiple sclerosis. In DNA form, the CDR3 reads TGCAGCGTTGGTCGAGCAGGGACCTACAATGAGCAGTTCTTC. Amino acid sequence: CSVGRAGTYNEQFF.